This T cell receptor beta chain was identified in a study of Ad26.COV2.S vaccination and SARS-CoV-2 variants. Points from the study as a whole: Substantial breadth in spike-specific CD8+ and CD4+ T cell responses was reportedly seen after vaccination.

Method: immunoSEQ multiplex PCR; TCRdb's copy keeps in-frame clones and lacks some. The sample consists of 300,000 to 350,000 clones, more than 70% of them appearing once. The treatment: around 19 received Ad26.COV2.S at low or high dose, single or two shots; 5 received placebo; per-sample allocation not given. Sampling took place 63 days after the first vaccine or placebo injection. Vaccine was an Ad26 vector expressing Wuhan-strain SARS-CoV-2 spike. Regarding this clone: Its antigen is not identified.

This TCR was recovered from a person aged 18-60 years who received the Ad26.COV2.S COVID-19 vaccine or a placebo. Sequencing was performed on peripheral blood, taken in a trial of Ad26.COV2.S vaccine versus placebo.

CDR3 protein: CASSLNPTGELFF. Written as DNA, the CDR3 is TGTGCCAGCAGCCTGAACCCAACCGGGGAGCTGTTTTTT. V is TRBV14 and J is TRBJ2-2; D ambiguous. In germline, CDR1 is SGHDN, CDR2 FVKESK. With 4 bases removed from V and 5 bases from J, the gap between germline ends came to 8 bases. This CDR3 has 13 amino acids. Full variable domain (outside the CDR3, taken from reference TRBV14 and TRBJ2-2): EAGVTQFPSHSVIEKGQTVTLRCDPISGHDNLYWYRRVMGKEIKFLLHFVKESKQDESGMPNNRFLAERTGGTYSTLKVQPAELEDSGVYFCASSLNPTGELFFGEGSRLTVL.